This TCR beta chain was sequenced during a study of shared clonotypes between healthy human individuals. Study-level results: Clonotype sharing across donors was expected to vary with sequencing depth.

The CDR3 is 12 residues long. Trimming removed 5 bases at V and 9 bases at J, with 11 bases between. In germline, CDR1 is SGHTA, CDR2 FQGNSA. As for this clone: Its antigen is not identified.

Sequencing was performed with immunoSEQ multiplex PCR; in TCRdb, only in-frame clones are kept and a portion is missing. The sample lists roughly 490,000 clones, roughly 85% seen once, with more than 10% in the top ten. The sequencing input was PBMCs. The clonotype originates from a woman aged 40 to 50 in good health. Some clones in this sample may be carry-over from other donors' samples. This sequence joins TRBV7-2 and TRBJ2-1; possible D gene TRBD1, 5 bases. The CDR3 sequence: CASSLNTGEQFF. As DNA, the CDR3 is TGTGCCAGCAGCCTAAATACAGGTGAGCAGTTCTTC.